This is a list of T cell receptor beta chains from one sample in a study of blood T cell repertoires in COVID-19. Method: immunoSEQ multiplex PCR; TCRdb's copy keeps in-frame clones and lacks some. The sample holds some 330,000 clones, roughly 87% seen once. The sequenced sample was PBMCs or T cells enriched from blood (not recorded which). These receptors originate from a woman aged 45-60 years who had recovered from COVID-19. Both conserved end residues are part of each CDR3. The D gene is left open where the match is weak. Size values are once, few and many counts, or a class for expanded clones, and some rows have none.

j_call	clone_size	d_call	v_call	cdr3_aa	cdr3_nt
TRBJ1-2	NA	NA	TRBV14	CASSQDLGRPYGYTF	TGTGCCAGCAGCCAAGATCTAGGTAGACCTTATGGCTACACCTTC
TRBJ1-1	NA	NA	TRBV6-5	CASSYAGGRVTEAFF	TGTGCCAGCAGTTACGCGGGAGGCAGGGTCACTGAAGCTTTCTTT
TRBJ2-2	NA	TRBD1	TRBV3-1/TRBV3-2	CASSQARTGNTGELFF	TGTGCCAGCAGCCAAGCCCGGACAGGTAACACCGGGGAGCTGTTTTTT
TRBJ2-7	NA	NA	TRBV6-5	CASSYSYSTYEQYF	TGTGCCAGCAGTTACTCGTACAGCACCTACGAGCAGTACTTC
TRBJ1-3	NA	NA	TRBV15	CATSRPGTTGNTIYF	TGTGCCACCAGCAGACCCGGGACAACGGGAAACACCATATATTTT
TRBJ2-3	NA	TRBD2	TRBV7-2	CASSFKTSVTQYF	TGTGCCAGCAGCTTCAAGACTAGCGTTACGCAGTATTTT
TRBJ2-7	NA	NA	TRBV2	CASTLEGYEQYF	TGTGCCAGCACCCTCGAGGGCTACGAGCAGTACTTC
TRBJ1-5	NA	NA	TRBV19	CASSPDRNQPQHF	TGTGCCAGTAGTCCGGACAGAAATCAGCCCCAGCATTTT
TRBJ2-7	NA	TRBD2	TRBV10-3	CAIRGGSGSAYEQYF	TGTGCCATCAGGGGAGGTAGCGGGAGCGCCTACGAGCAGTACTTC
TRBJ2-3	NA	NA	TRBV3-1/TRBV3-2	CASSQASGRTDTQYF	TGTGCCAGCAGCCAAGCCAGCGGCCGCACAGATACGCAGTATTTT
TRBJ1-1	NA	TRBD1	TRBV7-9	CASSGWDRGAAFF	TGTGCCAGCAGCGGGTGGGACAGGGGTGCAGCTTTCTTT
TRBJ2-1	NA	TRBD2	TRBV16	CASSQLPSGSISEQFF	TGTGCCAGCAGCCAATTGCCTAGCGGGAGTATAAGTGAGCAGTTCTTC
TRBJ1-2	NA	NA	TRBV27	CASSLDPGDGYTF	TGTGCCAGCAGCCTGGACCCCGGGGATGGCTACACCTTC
TRBJ1-5	NA	NA	TRBV4-1	CASSQVNRPGHQPQHF	TGCGCCAGCAGCCAAGTAAACCGGCCAGGGCATCAGCCCCAGCATTTT
TRBJ1-1	NA	TRBD1	TRBV7-9	CASSKGQLNTEAFF	TGTGCCAGCAGCAAGGGACAGTTGAACACTGAAGCTTTCTTT
TRBJ1-5	NA	TRBD1	TRBV30	CAWSGGDRVSNQPQHF	TGTGCCTGGAGTGGAGGGGACAGGGTTAGTAATCAGCCCCAGCATTTT
TRBJ1-1	once	NA	TRBV11-2	CASSLAAGMNTEAFF	TGTGCCAGCAGCTTAGCGGCAGGGATGAACACTGAAGCTTTCTTT
TRBJ1-1	NA	TRBD1	TRBV3-1/TRBV3-2	CASSRQGRRTEAFF	TGTGCCAGCAGCCGACAGGGGCGACGTACTGAAGCTTTCTTT
TRBJ1-4	NA	NA	TRBV7-6	CASSQGGEGNEKLFF	TGTGCCAGCAGCCAAGGGGGAGAGGGTAATGAAAAACTGTTTTTT
TRBJ2-7	NA	NA	TRBV30	CAWTHTGFGEQYF	TGTGCCTGGACCCATACAGGGTTTGGCGAGCAGTACTTC
TRBJ1-3	NA	NA	TRBV9	CASSVMGTSGNTIYF	TGTGCCAGCAGCGTGATGGGGACATCTGGAAACACCATATATTTT
TRBJ2-5	NA	NA	TRBV4-3	CASSQNPGDRETQYF	TGCGCCAGCAGCCAGAATCCGGGGGATCGAGAGACCCAGTACTTC
TRBJ1-1	NA	NA	TRBV27	CASSHPFSRAFF	TGTGCCAGCAGTCACCCTTTTTCTCGGGCTTTCTTT
TRBJ1-1	many	NA	TRBV12-3/TRBV12-4	CASSLGGPEAFF	TGTGCCAGCAGTTTAGGAGGCCCTGAGGCTTTCTTT
TRBJ1-5	NA	NA	TRBV10-3	CAISDLGNQPQHF	TGTGCCATCAGTGATCTAGGTAATCAGCCCCAGCATTTT
TRBJ1-4	NA	NA	TRBV18	CASSPMTGGQGNEKLFF	TGTGCCAGCTCACCGATGACGGGCGGGCAGGGGAATGAAAAACTGTTTTTT
TRBJ1-1	NA	NA	TRBV27	CASSFLSGHPVNTEAFF	TGTGCCAGCAGTTTTTTGTCAGGTCATCCAGTGAACACTGAAGCTTTCTTT
TRBJ2-7	NA	TRBD2	TRBV5-4	CASSPGLAGGTSYEQYF	TGTGCCAGCAGCCCTGGACTAGCGGGAGGGACCTCCTACGAGCAGTACTTC
TRBJ1-1	NA	NA	TRBV6-5	CASSPDRYTEAFF	TGTGCCAGCAGTCCTGACAGGTACACTGAAGCTTTCTTT
TRBJ2-3	NA	TRBD1	TRBV7-8	CASSVRDRGPDTQYF	TGTGCCAGCAGCGTCCGGGACAGGGGGCCGGATACGCAGTATTTT
TRBJ1-2	NA	TRBD1	TRBV5-6	CASSSLDRAIYGYTF	TGTGCCAGCAGCTCCTTGGACAGGGCCATCTATGGCTACACCTTC
TRBJ1-1	NA	TRBD1	TRBV6-5	CASTITGGSNTEAFF	TGTGCCAGCACCATCACAGGGGGCTCTAATACTGAAGCTTTCTTT
TRBJ2-7	NA	NA	TRBV19	CASLIDRPKDANYEQYF	TGTGCCAGCCTGATTGACAGGCCGAAGGATGCCAACTACGAGCAGTACTTC
TRBJ1-1	once	TRBD1	TRBV7-6	CASSPQTSDRALLNTEAFF	TGTGCCAGCAGCCCTCAGACCTCCGACAGGGCCCTACTGAACACTGAAGCTTTCTTT
TRBJ2-7	few	NA	TRBV11-1	CASSSTRGGAYEQYF	TGTGCCAGCAGCTCAACTAGAGGGGGTGCCTACGAGCAGTACTTC
TRBJ2-5	NA	TRBD2	TRBV5-6	CASSLPSGNQETQYF	TGTGCCAGCAGCTTGCCTAGCGGGAACCAAGAGACCCAGTACTTC
TRBJ1-4	NA	NA	TRBV15	CATSSRQAGKLFF	TGTGCCACCAGCTCGAGACAGGCCGGGAAACTGTTTTTT
TRBJ1-1	NA	NA	TRBV20-1	CSAREQVEAFF	TGCAGTGCTAGAGAGCAGGTAGAAGCTTTCTTT
TRBJ1-5	NA	NA	TRBV19	CASSIVAPAGNQPQHF	TGTGCCAGTAGTATTGTGGCACCCGCTGGCAATCAGCCCCAGCATTTT
TRBJ2-3	once	TRBD1	TRBV29-1	CSVGRGTDTQYF	TGCAGCGTTGGCAGGGGGACAGATACGCAGTATTTT
TRBJ1-1	NA	NA	TRBV5-1	CASSLAGEGAFF	TGCGCCAGCAGCTTGGCTGGGGAGGGAGCTTTCTTT
TRBJ2-2	NA	TRBD1	TRBV4-1	CASSQRTGANTGELFF	TGCGCCAGCAGCCAACGGACAGGGGCGAACACCGGGGAGCTGTTTTTT
TRBJ1-2	once	NA	TRBV2	CASSERQGSRMGGYTF	TGTGCCAGCAGTGAACGCCAGGGAAGTCGAATGGGTGGCTACACCTTC
TRBJ1-2	NA	TRBD1	TRBV5-1	CASSLEGQGIGGYTF	TGCGCCAGCAGCTTGGAGGGACAGGGGATCGGTGGCTACACCTTC
TRBJ2-1	NA	NA	TRBV7-9	CASSLGALAEQFF	TGTGCCAGCAGCTTAGGAGCCCTAGCTGAGCAGTTCTTC
TRBJ2-2	NA	NA	TRBV11-3	CASSLKSGALFF	TGTGCCAGCAGCCTTAAGTCAGGGGCGCTGTTTTTT
TRBJ2-3	NA	NA	TRBV7-3	CASSLRGQSTDTQYF	TGTGCCAGCAGCTTGCGGGGGCAATCCACAGATACGCAGTATTTT
TRBJ2-3	NA	TRBD1	TRBV5-1	CASSLQGNTDTQYF	TGCGCCAGCAGCTTACAGGGGAATACAGATACGCAGTATTTT
TRBJ1-1	NA	NA	TRBV4-2	CASSQVRSSGDTEAFF	TGTGCCAGCAGCCAAGTACGGAGCTCGGGAGACACTGAAGCTTTCTTT
TRBJ1-2	NA	NA	TRBV6-4	CASSDSRGINGGYTF	TGTGCCAGCAGTGACTCGCGGGGTATTAATGGTGGCTACACCTTC
TRBJ2-2	NA	TRBD1	TRBV5-1	CASSRTGGNTGELFF	TGCGCCAGCAGCCGGACAGGGGGAAACACCGGGGAGCTGTTTTTT
TRBJ1-1	NA	NA	TRBV7-2	CASSLGGQGFTEAFF	TGTGCCAGCAGCTTAGGCGGCCAGGGGTTCACTGAAGCTTTCTTT
TRBJ1-1	NA	NA	TRBV19	CASSKVGGLGTEAFF	TGTGCCAGTAGTAAAGTCGGGGGGCTTGGCACTGAAGCTTTCTTT
TRBJ2-7	few	NA	TRBV12-3/TRBV12-4	CASSYGGLEQYF	TGTGCCAGCAGTTACGGGGGTCTCGAGCAGTACTTC
TRBJ1-1	NA	NA	TRBV7-2	CASSLRGGTEAFF	TGTGCCAGCAGCTTACGGGGGGGCACTGAAGCTTTCTTT
TRBJ1-1	NA	NA	TRBV27	CASIKNPSLGRGNTEAFF	TGTGCCAGCATCAAAAACCCAAGCTTAGGACGGGGGAACACTGAAGCTTTCTTT
TRBJ2-3	NA	TRBD2	TRBV9	CASSVLAGSTDTQYF	TGTGCCAGCAGCGTTTTAGCGGGTTCGACAGATACGCAGTATTTT
TRBJ2-3	NA	NA	TRBV5-1	CASSLLGDTQYF	TGCGCCAGCAGCTTACTAGGAGATACGCAGTATTTT
TRBJ2-5	NA	TRBD2	TRBV7-2	CASSALAGEKGTQYF	TGTGCCAGCAGCGCTCTAGCGGGTGAAAAGGGGACCCAGTACTTC